This T cell receptor beta chain stems from a study of T cell responses to AZD1222 COVID-19 vaccine (dated by TCRdb to the early 2020s). With regard to the full study: AZD1222 recipients with second doses at about 4 weeks or about 12 weeks were pooled, because spike-specific TCR depth and breadth did not differ between schedules. TCR sequencing covered 230 to 250 trial participants: 200 to 220 given two doses of AZD1222 and 26 given two doses of MenACWY control vaccine. Trial participants were enrolled by age into 18-55, 56-69 and 70-plus year subgroups, with roughly 160, 29 and 62 TCR-sequenced participants respectively.

This clone occurred a few times. Its specific antigen is unknown. Base quality data are lacking; no much larger clone is found one base away. Counted from cysteine to phenylalanine, this CDR3 has 13 amino acids. This entry keeps only the CDR3 DNA: 39 bases, framed from base 1. V drops 5 bases and J drops 7 bases, leaving 14 bases in between. Based on the germline V gene (reference sequence), the CDR1 and CDR2 sequences are SEHNR and FQNEAQ. General conclusions and limits of the study: Because no day 14 peak-response samples were available, repertoires were characterized only after the peak T cell response. Participants were mostly white British, with more females than males. The authors suggested clonal diversity may have been underestimated. Spike-specific TCR breadth and depth rose significantly after two AZD1222 doses compared with day 0 and with MenACWY recipients. Only five or six AZD1222 recipients were SARS-CoV-2 seropositive at baseline, limiting conclusions about previously exposed vaccinees. The 56-69-year group was small, and its depth increase did not reach significance, likely because of low power. Nearly half of unique spike-specific TCRs reportedly recognized epitopes outside regions mutated in the B.1.351 and B.1.1.7 variants. CD4 TCRs associated with the vaccine covered the entire spike protein, and the dominant responses were in regions 160-218 and 743-854.

The CDR3 regions of human TCRbeta chains were subjected to immunosequencing. As for how the authors treated the data: TCRs in the repertoires were matched against a reference library of SARS-CoV-2-specific TCRs that had been generated with the MIRA antigen-specificity platform. Breadth was defined as the fraction of unique TCRs that were SARS-CoV-2-associated. Depth was defined as the fraction of total T cells that were SARS-CoV-2-associated. Each spike-specific TCR was assigned to its reactive spike region and to a CD4 or CD8 class using the MIRA data. Log10-transformed breadth and depth values were compared by one-way ANOVA with Sidak's multiple comparisons tests. TCRdb took over this immuneACCESS table, retaining in-frame rearrangements with V and J assigned. Such tables are incomplete; in checked studies, under half of the missing clones stem from an unresolved V gene, and the remainder is unexplained. That table is the source of V, J and clone size, and D and trimming were worked out from the DNA. Here the sample has 130,000 or so clones; 92% occur a single time. The ten largest clones represent 1.5% to 2% of the sample.

The time point label corresponds to: baseline before first vaccination. Vaccinee samples were obtained from the UK trials COV001 and COV002, which included a single-blind randomized controlled phase 2/3 trial of AZD1222 (ChAdOx1 nCoV-19) in healthy adults. For TCRbeta chain sequencing, PBMC samples from trial participants were taken at day 0 and at day 28 after the second dose. The specimen was peripheral blood, collected on day 0 of AZD1222 vaccination. The source is an adult in good health. Recombination linked TRBV7-9 to TRBJ1-1; the D segment could be TRBD1, given 5 matching bases. The DNA is as follows: TGTGCCAGCAGCGCTGACAGCTTCTATGAAGCTTTCTTT. It encodes CASSADSFYEAFF.